This TCR beta chain was captured by sequencing in a study of T cell responses to AZD1222 COVID-19 vaccine. The study, taken as a whole, reports: Donor demographics were predominantly white British with a female majority; clonal diversity may be underestimated.

Germline V gene sequence: CDR1 MNHEY, CDR2 SVGAGI. The CDR3 is 12 residues long. Between the trimmed V and J ends, which lost 6 bases and 3 bases, there was a span of 9 bases. This table comes from immunoSEQ multiplex PCR, and its TCRdb copy is limited to in-frame clones, with some not included. The table includes 13,000 or so clones, approximately 84% detected once. Of note for this clone: The antigen is unknown.

The sequence derives from an adult who received the AZD1222 COVID-19 vaccine. The sample in question was peripheral blood, obtained 28 days after the second AZD1222 dose. The V call is TRBV6-5, the J call TRBJ2-7, with D perhaps assigned TRBD1 or TRBD2 (6 bases each). Written as DNA, the CDR3 is TGTGCCAGCAGAGGGGGGCTCTACGAGCAGTACTTC. It specifies CASRGGLYEQYF.